The 2 T cell receptor beta chains presented below share a single source sample, sequenced in a study of blood T cell repertoires in COVID-19. TCRdb's copy holds only in-frame clones and misses some; the assay was immunoSEQ multiplex PCR. The sample comprises about 100,000 clones, 85% of which are singletons, and about 1.7% rests with the top ten. Sequencing was performed on peripheral blood. Receptor source: a woman aged 65 to 85 with active or convalescent COVID-19.

The chain joins TRBV5-4 to TRBJ2-5; TRBD1 aligns across 8 bases. V gave up 3 bases and J gave up 5 bases; unmatched junction bases: 12. In germline, CDR1 is SGHNT, CDR2 YYREEE (reference sequence). The length of the CDR3 is 16 residues. The CDR3 protein is CASSSGQGRGGETQYF. The CDR3 coding sequence is TGTGCCAGCAGCTCCGGACAGGGCCGAGGTGGGGAGACCCAGTACTTC.

This chain connects TRBV6-5 to TRBJ1-1; possible D gene TRBD1, 6 bases. Deletions cut 0 bases from V and 1 base from J, with 9 bases between. CDR1 is MNHEY and CDR2 is SVGAGI in the germline V gene. This CDR3 has 15 residues. As DNA, the CDR3 is TGTGCCAGCAGTTACTCAGACAGGAGGAACACTGAAGCTTTCTTT. Protein: CASSYSDRRNTEAFF.